Below are 32 T cell receptor beta chains sequenced from a single sample in a study of T cell responses to AZD1222 COVID-19 vaccine. Produced via immunoSEQ multiplex PCR; TCRdb's table is partial and in-frame only. Among around 170,000 clones listed, almost 90% were seen once. Source: peripheral blood, taken 28 days after the second AZD1222 dose. Receptors originate from an adult who received the AZD1222 COVID-19 vaccine.

The CDR3 DNA sequence: TGTGCCAGCAGCTCTCCAGCGGGGGGGTCCTACGAGCAGTACTTC. This sequence encodes CASSSPAGGSYEQYF. V and J are TRBV28 and TRBJ2-7; 10 bases align to TRBD2. The CDR3 has 15 amino acids. V lost 6 bases and J lost 1; bases outside the gene matches: 6. CDR1 and CDR2 (germline): MDHEN, SYDVKM.

This chain links TRBV5-8 with TRBJ1-4, with a weak D call TRBD1 (5 bases). The CDR3 extends over 16 amino acids. Germline V gene data show CDR1 as SGHTS and CDR2 as YDEGEE. V lost 5 bases and J 4 bases, leaving 18 bases between the germline ends. CDR3 sequence (DNA): TGTGCCAGCAGGCGACCCCGGGACGGCCATAATGAAAAACTGTTTTTT. Protein sequence: CASRRPRDGHNEKLFF.

The sample holds one count of this clone. The V gene is TRBV7-2, the J gene TRBJ2-2, with 7 positions matching TRBD2. The CDR3 consists of 17 residues. With 4 bases clipped from V and 0 bases from J, the junction kept 8 bases outside the gene matches. The germline CDR1 and CDR2 sequences are SGHTA and FQGNSA. The CDR3 DNA is TGTGCCAGCAGCTCGAAGACTAGCACCACGAACACCGGGGAGCTGTTTTTT. Translation: CASSSKTSTTNTGELFF. Drawing the rest from reference TRBV7-2 and TRBJ2-2, the complete variable domain is GAGVSQSPSNKVTEKGKDVELRCDPISGHTALYWYRQSLGQGLEFLIYFQGNSAPDKSGLPSDRFSAERTGGSVSTLTIQRTQQEDSAVYLCASSSKTSTTNTGELFFGEGSRLTVL.

The J gene is TRBJ2-3, the V gene TRBV7-2; D not certain. Trimming removed 4 bases at V and 7 bases at J, with 18 bases between. The CDR3 runs 15 residues. Germline CDR1 reads SGHTA; CDR2 reads FQGNSA. The CDR3 bases are TGTGCCAGCAGCTCTCCGACTCGAAAACCCTATACGCAGTATTTT. Translating it yields CASSSPTRKPYTQYF. Using reference TRBV7-2 and TRBJ2-3 for the parts outside the CDR3, the full variable domain is GAGVSQSPSNKVTEKGKDVELRCDPISGHTALYWYRQSLGQGLEFLIYFQGNSAPDKSGLPSDRFSAERTGGSVSTLTIQRTQQEDSAVYLCASSSPTRKPYTQYFGPGTRLTVL.

This chain joins TRBV10-3 and TRBJ1-3; tentative D call: TRBD1 (5 bases). Germline lookup yields CDR1 ENHRY and CDR2 SYGVKD. The CDR3 extends over 17 amino acids. The ends were cut back, 0 bases at V and 1 base at J, with 13 bases in the middle. The CDR3 bases are TGTGCCATCAGTGAGTCTCCGGGGAGGGGATCTGGAAACACCATATATTTT. It specifies CAISESPGRGSGNTIYF.

The gene calls are TRBV5-1 and TRBJ2-5; TRBD2 aligns across 8 bases. Germline CDR1 is SGHRS and CDR2 is YFSETQ. The CDR3 consists of 16 residues. Trimming took 4 bases from V and 2 from J; bases not matched to a gene: 10. Here the CDR3 DNA reads TGCGCCAGCAGCCCGGGGGGCGGGGGGCCTCAAGAGACCCAGTACTTC. The encoded protein is CASSPGGGGPQETQYF. Drawing the rest from reference TRBV5-1 and TRBJ2-5, the complete variable domain is KAGVTQTPRYLIKTRGQQVTLSCSPISGHRSVSWYQQTPGQGLQFLFEYFSETQRNKGNFPGRFSGRQFSNSRSEMNVSTLELGDSALYLCASSPGGGGPQETQYFGPGTRLLVL.

This chain links TRBV7-3 with TRBJ1-2; TRBD1 aligns across 10 bases. The V and J ends lost 5 bases and 6 bases, in that order; junction bases with no gene match: 6. This CDR3 has 14 amino acids. Germline CDR1 and CDR2: SGHTA and FQGTGA. CDR3: CASSKGQGYDGYTF. CDR3 nucleotide sequence: TGTGCCAGCAGCAAGGGACAGGGGTACGATGGCTACACCTTC. Variable domain in full (rest from reference TRBV7-3 and TRBJ1-2): GAGVSQTPSNKVTEKGKYVELRCDPISGHTALYWYRQSLGQGPEFLIYFQGTGAADDSGLPNDRFFAVRPEGSVSTLKIQRTERGDSAVYLCASSKGQGYDGYTFGSGTRLTVV.

V and J are TRBV6-1 and TRBJ2-3; 13 positions agree with TRBD2. Germline-derived CDR1 and CDR2 are MNHNS and SASEGT. Losses at the gene ends were 4 bases for V and 4 bases for J; bases not matched to a gene: 17. The CDR3 spans 20 residues. The DNA for the CDR3 is TGTGCCAGCAGTGTTCAGGGACTAGCGGGGCCGTCCTTTAGCGCAGATACGCAGTATTTT. Its translation is CASSVQGLAGPSFSADTQYF.

This clone is a singleton in its sample. The chain uses TRBV6-5 and TRBJ1-6, with D perhaps matching TRBD1 (6 bases). Germline CDR1 reads MNHEY; CDR2 reads SVGAGI. This CDR3 is 14 amino acids long. The V end was cut by 0 bases, the J end by 8 bases, with 8 bases between. Written as DNA, the CDR3 is TGTGCCAGCAGTTACTCGGGGGCTGATTCACCCCTCCACTTT. Translated: CASSYSGADSPLHF.

The J gene is TRBJ1-4, the V gene TRBV6-5; D not resolved. CDR3 length: 14 residues. Germline CDR1 and CDR2: MNHEY and SVGAGI. The V end lost 9 bases, the J end lost 4 bases, and 15 bases lay between the germline ends. The CDR3 loop is CASGGGALNEKLFF. In DNA, the CDR3 is TGTGCCAGTGGTGGCGGAGCCCTTAATGAAAAACTGTTTTTT.

This chain joins TRBV15 and TRBJ2-3; the match to TRBD1 covers 9 bases. This CDR3 contains 15 residues. V shed 5 bases, J shed 2 bases, and the junction held 5 bases outside the gene matches. The germline CDR1 and CDR2 sequences are LNHNV and YYDKDF (reference sequence). The CDR3 sequence is CATSPDRGHTDTQYF. The DNA of the CDR3 is TGTGCCACCAGCCCGGACAGGGGACACACAGATACGCAGTATTTT.

This chain uses TRBV19 with TRBJ2-5; D gene ambiguous. V was clipped by 0 bases and J by 5 bases, with 10 bases between them. This CDR3 comprises 14 residues. Germline V lookup: CDR1 LNHDA, CDR2 SQIVND (reference sequence). The CDR3 bases are TGTGCCAGTAGTATAGATCAGAGATCGGAGACCCAGTACTTC. It specifies CASSIDQRSETQYF.

The chain has TRBV7-3 and TRBJ2-3; 8 bases map to TRBD1. CDR1 is SGHTA and CDR2 is FQGTGA in the germline V gene. The CDR3 covers 14 residues. With V trimmed by 5 bases and J by 0 bases, 1 base remained unmatched. The CDR3: CASSQGASTDTQYF. The CDR3 nucleotides read TGTGCCAGCAGCCAGGGGGCAAGCACAGATACGCAGTATTTT. The full variable domain, rest sourced from reference TRBV7-3 and TRBJ2-3, is GAGVSQTPSNKVTEKGKYVELRCDPISGHTALYWYRQSLGQGPEFLIYFQGTGAADDSGLPNDRFFAVRPEGSVSTLKIQRTERGDSAVYLCASSQGASTDTQYFGPGTRLTVL.

The rearrangement uses TRBV12-5 and TRBJ2-5, with D uncertain. This CDR3 region has 15 residues. CDR1 is LGHNT, CDR2 FRNRAP, per germline. The V end was cut by 6 bases, the J end by 2 bases, with 16 bases between. DNA for the CDR3: TGTGCTAGTGGCCCTAACCGGGCGGCTCAAGAGACCCAGTACTTC. Its protein product is CASGPNRAAQETQYF.

This clone has a single count. This chain uses TRBV7-2 with TRBJ2-7; D perhaps matches TRBD2 (6 bases). Trimming shortened V by 2 bases and J by 2 bases, and 16 bases separated the two germline ends. Germline loops: CDR1 SGHTA, CDR2 FQGNSA. CDR3 length: 16 amino acids. The CDR3, as DNA: TGTGCCAGCAGCTTATATACGGGACTGACTACCTACGAGCAGTACTTC. Translated: CASSLYTGLTTYEQYF.

The rearrangement uses TRBV29-1 and TRBJ2-7; tentative D call: TRBD2 (6 bases). Per germline, CDR1 SQVTM and CDR2 ANQGSEA. The CDR3 length is 14 residues. V lost 4 bases, J lost 4 bases, and 17 bases lay in between. For the CDR3, the DNA is TGCAGCGTTGTGCCGAGAGGGGCGGGATACGAGCAGTACTTC. It specifies CSVVPRGAGYEQYF.

The chain has TRBV4-2 and TRBJ2-7; D perhaps matches TRBD2 (5 bases). V was clipped by 5 bases and J by 2 bases, with 10 bases between them. The CDR3 loop spans 13 amino acids. The V gene's germline CDR1 is LGHNA and CDR2 YNFKEQ. The CDR3 sequence: CASSRELAYEQYF. The CDR3, as DNA: TGTGCCAGCAGCAGGGAGCTTGCCTACGAGCAGTACTTC.

The chain recombines TRBV6-5 with TRBJ1-2, with TRBD1 identical over 7 bases. Looked up from germline, CDR1 is MNHEY and CDR2 is SVGAGI. The CDR3 runs 12 residues. V dropped 6 bases and J dropped 6; count of bases not matched to a gene: 4. The CDR3 DNA reads TGTGCCAGCAGCTGGACAGGAGATGGCTACACCTTC. This encodes CASSWTGDGYTF.

V and J are TRBV19 and TRBJ2-7; D is possibly TRBD1 or TRBD2 (6 bases each). From germline, CDR1 is LNHDA and CDR2 SQIVND (reference sequence). Trimming took off 4 bases at V and 3 bases at J, with 19 bases between the two ends. CDR3 length equals 16 residues. The CDR3 is CASSTRTVRGHYEQYF. As DNA, the CDR3 is TGTGCCAGTAGTACAAGGACAGTCCGGGGGCACTACGAGCAGTACTTC. The full variable domain, rest sourced from reference TRBV19 and TRBJ2-7, is DGGITQSPKYLFRKEGQNVTLSCEQNLNHDAMYWYRQDPGQGLRLIYYSQIVNDFQKGDIAEGYSVSREKKESFPLTVTSAQKNPTAFYLCASSTRTVRGHYEQYFGPGTRLTVT.

The chain carries TRBV5-4 and TRBJ2-7, with D possibly matching TRBD1 (6 bases). Germline V lookup: CDR1 SGHNT, CDR2 YYREEE (reference sequence). The CDR3 covers 14 residues. The V gene lost 4 bases and the J gene lost 2 bases, with 13 bases spanning the gap. The CDR3 region is CASSRNRVTYEQYF. The CDR3 nucleotides read TGTGCCAGCAGCCGGAACAGGGTCACCTACGAGCAGTACTTC. The whole variable domain, remainder taken from reference TRBV5-4 and TRBJ2-7, is ETGVTQSPTHLIKTRGQQVTLRCSSQSGHNTVSWYQQALGQGPQFIFQYYREEENGRGNFPPRFSGLQFPNYSSELNVNALELDDSALYLCASSRNRVTYEQYFGPGTRLTVT.

This sequence joins TRBV29-1 and TRBJ2-1; D unresolved. Trimming removed 4 bases from V and 8 bases from J, with 3 bases in between. CDR1 is SQVTM and CDR2 is ANQGSEA in the germline V gene. The CDR3 is 9 residues long. The DNA for the CDR3 is TGCAGCGTTGGGTATGAGCAGTTCTTC. The encoded protein is CSVGYEQFF.

CDR3 loop: CASSLGGGGNLQETQYF. The DNA for the CDR3 is TGTGCCAGCAGCTTAGGTGGCGGGGGGAATCTCCAAGAGACCCAGTACTTC. V gene TRBV7-2 combines with J gene TRBJ2-5; 8 bases are a match to TRBD2. V lost 1 base to trimming and J lost 1 base; unmatched junction nucleotides: 8. CDR1 is SGHTA, CDR2 FQGNSA, per germline. This CDR3 has 17 amino acids.

The chain joins TRBV12-5 to TRBJ1-3, with a tentative D call TRBD1 (6 bases). Germline V gene data show CDR1 as LGHNT and CDR2 as FRNRAP. The CDR3 is 15 residues long. V was clipped by 0 bases and J by 10 bases, with 16 bases between them. CDR3 in amino acids: CASGLVAGARGTIYF. In nucleotides, the CDR3 is TGTGCTAGTGGTTTGGTCGCGGGGGCTAGGGGGACCATATATTTT.

The V and J genes are TRBV19 and TRBJ1-4; D is ambiguous. Germline CDR1 is LNHDA and CDR2 is SQIVND (reference sequence). The CDR3 is 13 residues long. Trimming removed 6 bases from V and 7 bases from J, with 12 bases in between. The CDR3 nucleotides are TGTGCCAGTAGAACACCCGGTCCTGAAAAACTGTTTTTT. Its translation: CASRTPGPEKLFF.

Only a few counts were recorded for this clone. V gene TRBV11-3 combines with J gene TRBJ2-7; 9 bases line up with TRBD2. V trimming: 3 bases; J trimming: 3 bases; junction bases outside the gene matches: 6. Germline assignment: CDR1 SGHNT and CDR2 YENEEA. The CDR3 is 15 residues long. DNA for the CDR3: TGTGCCAGCAGCTTTGGGGTAGCGGGGGACTACGAGCAGTACTTC. Its protein product is CASSFGVAGDYEQYF.

The chain is built from TRBV6-6 and TRBJ1-4; D uncertain. CDR3 length: 12 residues. CDR1 and CDR2 from the germline V gene are MNHNY and SVGAGI (reference sequence). V lost 5 bases to trimming and J lost 6 bases, with 7 bases between them. The CDR3 region is CASSLIYEKLFF. The CDR3 DNA sequence: TGTGCCAGCAGTCTAATTTATGAAAAACTGTTTTTT.

The V and J genes are TRBV12-3 or TRBV12-4 and TRBJ1-2; 10 bases fit TRBD1. The CDR3 consists of 13 residues. Losses at the gene ends were 5 bases for V and 9 bases for J; bases not matched to a gene: 6. As DNA, the CDR3 is TGTGCCAGCAGTCTGGGACAGGGGATGCGCTACACCTTC. It yields the protein CASSLGQGMRYTF.

This clone was detected once. V gene TRBV9 combines with J gene TRBJ2-6; tentatively, D is TRBD2 (5 bases). The CDR3 has 17 residues. Germline V gene data show CDR1 as SGDLS and CDR2 as YYNGEE. The ends were cut back, 3 bases at V and 1 base at J, with 14 bases in the middle. CDR3 sequence reads: CASSALAPSSGANVLTF. CDR3 in DNA: TGTGCCAGCAGCGCCCTAGCCCCCTCTTCTGGGGCCAACGTCCTGACTTTC.

V and J are TRBV29-1 and TRBJ2-5, with 9 positions matching TRBD2. Germline V gene lookup returns CDR1 SQVTM and CDR2 ANQGSEA. The J segment lost 5 bases and the V segment lost 7 bases, leaving 11 bases of the junction unmatched. This CDR3 has 14 residues. The chain's CDR3 is CSALPGLARETQYF. The CDR3 DNA reads as TGCAGCGCACTACCGGGACTAGCAAGGGAGACCCAGTACTTC.

The CDR3 DNA is TGTGCCAGCAGCCGGGACAGGGTCAATCAGCCCCAGCATTTT. This translates into CASSRDRVNQPQHF. The V call is TRBV7-8, the J call TRBJ1-5, with 9 bases lining up with TRBD1. In germline, CDR1 is SGHVS, CDR2 FQNEAQ. This CDR3 comprises 14 residues. The V segment lost 5 bases and the J segment 3 bases; nucleotides outside the gene matches: 2.

The chain carries TRBV19 and TRBJ1-1; 12 bases fit TRBD1. With V trimmed by 9 bases and J by 5 bases, 7 bases remained unmatched. This CDR3 region has 14 residues. Germline lookup yields CDR1 LNHDA and CDR2 SQIVND (reference sequence). CDR3 coding DNA: TGTGCCAGCCAAACGGGACAGGGGGCGACTGAAGCTTTCTTT. Amino acids: CASQTGQGATEAFF.

The chain combines TRBV7-9 with TRBJ2-7; 9 nucleotides line up with TRBD2. CDR3 length: 18 residues. The germline V gene encodes CDR1 SEHNR and CDR2 FQNEAQ (reference sequence). V lost 4 bases to trimming and J lost 0 bases; unmatched junction nucleotides: 13. CDR3 in amino acids: CASSSRVRASGASYEQYF. Here the CDR3 DNA reads TGTGCCAGCAGCTCTAGGGTCAGAGCTAGCGGGGCCTCCTACGAGCAGTACTTC.